One sample yielded the 27 T cell receptor beta chains listed below, sequenced in a study of T cells expressing NK-cell markers. TCRdb reprocessed the 5' RACE reads, keeping one entry per CDR3 protein, no DNA. The sample data list 150,000 to 160,000 distinct CDR3 sequences. Material for sequencing was blood T cells: a sorted CD56 or NKG2C T cell subset, CD4+ or CD8+ T cells, or bulk PBMC T cells (not recorded which). These receptor sequences come from a woman aged 45 to 65 in good health.

This chain joins TRBV7-9 and TRBJ1-6. Germline V gives CDR1 SEHNR, CDR2 FQNEAQ (reference sequence). The CDR3 sequence is 16 residues long. CDR3 region: CASSLVGQGRNSPLHF. Variable domain in full (rest from reference TRBV7-9 and TRBJ1-6): DTGVSQNPRHKITKRGQNVTFRCDPISEHNRLYWYRQTLGQGPEFLTYFQNEAQLEKSRLLSDRFSAERPKGSFSTLEIQRTEQGDSAMYLCASSLVGQGRNSPLHFGNGTRLTVT.

The chain recombines TRBV11-2 with TRBJ2-5; no DNA is available, so the TRBD2 call from TCRdb remains unchecked. The CDR3 sequence is 16 residues long. Germline assignment: CDR1 SGHAT and CDR2 FQNNGV. The CDR3 sequence is CASSLVASQSRETQYF.

The chain is built from TRBV14 and TRBJ2-1; TCRdb proposes TRBD2, but this gene call is untestable without DNA. Germline V gene data show CDR1 as SGHDN and CDR2 as FVKESK. There are 12 residues in the CDR3. CDR3 region: CASNPSGNEQFF.

V gene TRBV27 combines with J gene TRBJ2-4; the TCRdb call, TRBD2, lacks DNA for checking. This CDR3 contains 15 residues. Germline assignment: CDR1 MNHEY and CDR2 SMNVEV (reference sequence). The chain's CDR3 is CASSPGTSGKVIQYF.

The J gene is TRBJ2-7, the V gene TRBV7-9; TCRdb returns TRBD1, unconfirmable since there is no DNA. The germline gives CDR1 SEHNR, CDR2 FQNEAQ (reference sequence). This CDR3 is built from 15 residues. The CDR3: CASSPGPDFSYEQYF. Full variable domain (remainder filled in from reference TRBV7-9 and TRBJ2-7): DTGVSQNPRHKITKRGQNVTFRCDPISEHNRLYWYRQTLGQGPEFLTYFQNEAQLEKSRLLSDRFSAERPKGSFSTLEIQRTEQGDSAMYLCASSPGPDFSYEQYFGPGTRLTVT.

The CDR3 loop reads CASSLVTDPEKLFF. The chain couples TRBV12-3 or TRBV12-4 to TRBJ1-4. The CDR3 contains 14 residues.

V is TRBV12-3 or TRBV12-4 and J is TRBJ2-6; TCRdb reports TRBD2, a call that lacks DNA to check it against. The CDR3 length is 16 residues. CDR3 loop: CASSPGTTLWANVLTF.

The chain carries TRBV6-5 and TRBJ1-2; the TCRdb D gene call, TRBD1, has no DNA to confirm it. Germline values: CDR1 MNHEY, CDR2 SVGAGI. The CDR3 covers 15 residues. CDR3: CASSYSPGRGDGYTF.

The chain carries TRBV15 and TRBJ2-5. Per germline, CDR1 LNHNV and CDR2 YYDKDF (reference sequence). The CDR3 has 12 residues. This chain's CDR3 is CATENLGETQYF.

V is TRBV9 and J is TRBJ2-7; TCRdb's D call, TRBD1, is unchecked because there is no DNA. This CDR3 spans 15 amino acids. Germline CDR1 and CDR2: SGDLS and YYNGEE. CDR3 sequence reads: CASSVVPGQGYEQYF.

V gene TRBV5-5 combines with J gene TRBJ2-7; TCRdb returns TRBD1, unconfirmable since there is no DNA. Germline CDR1 and CDR2: SGHKS and YYEKEE (reference sequence). This CDR3 is 16 amino acids long. CDR3 loop: CASSLGLVQSPYEQYF.

The rearrangement joins TRBV6-5 to TRBJ1-1; TCRdb picks TRBD1, but there is no DNA to check that call. The CDR3 loop spans 16 amino acids. Germline CDR1 and CDR2: MNHEY and SVGAGI. The chain's CDR3 is CASSYSNRQGASEAFF.

V and J are TRBV7-9 and TRBJ1-1; TCRdb reports TRBD1, a call that lacks DNA to check it against. This CDR3 is 15 amino acids long. Germline V gene data show CDR1 as SEHNR and CDR2 as FQNEAQ (reference sequence). CDR3 in amino acids: CASSSDRELHTEAFF.

The chain joins TRBV12-3 or TRBV12-4 to TRBJ1-2; TCRdb calls TRBD1, which cannot be checked without DNA. This CDR3 is built from 14 residues. The CDR3 spells CASSTSTGKYGYTF.

This chain joins TRBV13 and TRBJ2-3; the TCRdb D gene call, TRBD1, has no DNA to confirm it. The CDR3 totals 16 residues. The germline CDR1 and CDR2 sequences are PRHDT and FYEKMQ (reference sequence). The CDR3: CASSLKGQGISDTQYF.

V is TRBV6-5 and J is TRBJ2-5; TCRdb returns TRBD1, unconfirmable since there is no DNA. CDR3 length equals 15 residues. The germline CDR1 and CDR2 sequences are MNHEY and SVGAGI. Here the CDR3 reads CASSPGGGHQETQYF.

The V and J genes are TRBV4-2 and TRBJ1-1; TCRdb names TRBD1, which stays unverified in the absence of DNA. The CDR3 length is 15 residues. Germline CDR1 is LGHNA and CDR2 is YNFKEQ. CDR3 amino acids: CASSQNRGLVAEAFF.

The V gene is TRBV29-1, the J gene TRBJ2-7; TCRdb's D call, TRBD1, is unchecked because there is no DNA. The germline V gene encodes CDR1 SQVTM and CDR2 ANQGSEA. This CDR3 comprises 13 residues. The CDR3 loop reads CSVETRGGDEQYF.

The CDR3 loop is CASSPGTSTGYTF. This sequence joins TRBV10-2 and TRBJ1-2; without DNA, the TCRdb call of TRBD1 cannot be checked. CDR3 length equals 13 residues. CDR1 and CDR2 (germline): WSHSY, SAAADI.

V and J are TRBV4-1 and TRBJ2-1; the D call from TCRdb, TRBD2, cannot be confirmed without DNA. Germline V gives CDR1 MGHRA, CDR2 YSYEKL. This CDR3 has 16 amino acids. CDR3 sequence: CASSLGLAGSYNEQFF.

V and J are TRBV6-2 or TRBV6-3 and TRBJ2-5; there is no DNA to check the TCRdb D call of TRBD2. Germline CDR1 and CDR2: MNHEY and SVGEGT. There are 15 residues in the CDR3. The CDR3 here is CASSDSGRAGETQYF.

This chain joins TRBV5-5 and TRBJ2-3; as DNA is missing, the TRBD1 call by TCRdb cannot be tested. The CDR3 runs to 16 residues. Germline CDR1 and CDR2: SGHKS and YYEKEE (reference sequence). CDR3: CASSFTDREFTDTQYF. Looking up the rest from reference TRBV5-5 and TRBJ2-3 gives the full variable domain: DAGVTQSPTHLIKTRGQQVTLRCSPISGHKSVSWYQQVLGQGPQFIFQYYEKEERGRGNFPDRFSARQFPNYSSELNVNALLLGDSALYLCASSFTDREFTDTQYFGPGTRLTVL.

The V gene is TRBV6-2 or TRBV6-3, the J gene TRBJ2-2. This CDR3 region has 14 residues. Germline CDR1 is MNHEY and CDR2 is SVGEGT. CDR3 residues: CASSYSADTGELFF.

V usage is TRBV7-8 and J usage is TRBJ2-4; there is no DNA to check the TCRdb D call of TRBD2. The CDR3 is 16 residues long. Per the germline V gene, CDR1 is SGHVS and CDR2 is FQNEAQ. CDR3 protein: CASSLETSAAKNIQYF.

J is TRBJ2-1 and V is TRBV15; as DNA is missing, the TRBD1 call by TCRdb cannot be tested. CDR3 size: 14 residues. Germline V gene lookup returns CDR1 LNHNV and CDR2 YYDKDF (reference sequence). CDR3 region: CATSKDTDYNEQFF. Together with reference TRBV15 and TRBJ2-1, the CDR3 gives the full variable domain: DAMVIQNPRYQVTQFGKPVTLSCSQTLNHNVMYWYQQKSSQAPKLLFHYYDKDFNNEADTPDNFQSRRPNTSFCFLDIRSPGLGDTAMYLCATSKDTDYNEQFFGPGTRLTVL.

The rearrangement joins TRBV2 to TRBJ1-4; TCRdb selects TRBD1, and the lack of DNA leaves this call unchecked. The CDR3 is made up of 12 amino acids. Germline CDR1 reads SNHLY; CDR2 reads FYNNEI. The CDR3: CATYLSGEKLFF. The full variable domain, its missing parts supplied by reference TRBV2 and TRBJ1-4, is EPEVTQTPSHQVTQMGQEVILRCVPISNHLYFYWYRQILGQKVEFLVSFYNNEISEKSEIFDDQFSVERPDGSNFTLKIRSTKLEDSAMYFCATYLSGEKLFFGSGTQLSVL.

The chain couples TRBV7-2 to TRBJ2-7. The CDR3 runs 14 residues. In germline, CDR1 is SGHTA, CDR2 FQGNSA. The CDR3 loop is CASVDSISYYEQYF.